Listed here are 23 T cell receptor beta chains from one sample, sequenced in a study of T cell repertoires in cytomegalovirus infection. Via MiXCR, TCRdb re-called the reads, giving one row per CDR3 protein. The table includes about a million distinct CDR3 sequences, around 29% detected once. Their recognized antigens are unknown. The sample was cultured CD8+ T cells from PBMCs, taken from culture after CMV antigen stimulation. The receptors derive from a human donor in good health (CMV status not recorded). Some clones in this sample may be carry-over from other donors' samples.

This clonotype appeared once. This chain joins TRBV28 and TRBJ1-2; the D is unclear. Germline lookup yields CDR1 MDHEN and CDR2 SYDVKM. This CDR3 contains 11 residues. Trimming cost V 5 bases and J 13 bases, with 14 bases left between them. The DNA for the CDR3 is TGTGCCAGCAGTCGCACATCCCACCCCACCTTC. Translated: CASSRTSHPTF.

Turning to this clonotype: An end of the junction differs from the germline gene, which may be a read error. The chain has TRBV14 and TRBJ2-7; tentative D call: TRBD2 (5 bases). This CDR3 has 13 residues. Germline V CDR1 and CDR2: SGHDN, FVKESK. The CDR3: CTSSVSGGGKQYF. The CDR3, as DNA: TGTACCAGCTCCGTTTCGGGTGGAGGCAAGCAGTACTTC. Variable domain in full (rest from reference TRBV14 and TRBJ2-7): EAGVTQFPSHSVIEKGQTVTLRCDPISGHDNLYWYRRVMGKEIKFLLHFVKESKQDESGMPNNRFLAERTGGTYSTLKVQPAELEDSGVYFCTSSVSGGGKQYFGPGTRLTVT.

Many counts were recorded for this clonotype. The V and J genes are TRBV7-2 and TRBJ1-6; D is possibly TRBD1 (5 bases). Trimming took off 2 bases at V and 10 bases at J, with 6 bases between the two ends. Germline V gives CDR1 SGHTA, CDR2 FQGNSA. This CDR3 has 12 residues. CDR3 protein: CASSLQGSPLHF. CDR3 coding DNA: TGTGCCAGCAGCTTACAGGGATCACCCCTCCACTTT. The complete variable domain, with remaining parts taken from reference TRBV7-2 and TRBJ1-6, reads GAGVSQSPSNKVTEKGKDVELRCDPISGHTALYWYRQSLGQGLEFLIYFQGNSAPDKSGLPSDRFSAERTGGSVSTLTIQRTQQEDSAVYLCASSLQGSPLHFGNGTRLTVT.

This clonotype was detected only a few times. This rearrangement joins TRBV6-5 to TRBJ1-2; D not certain. The CDR3 spans 14 residues. V was cut by 5 bases and J by 4 bases, with 14 bases left in between. Germline V gene sequence: CDR1 MNHEY, CDR2 SVGAGI. CDR3: CASSRAPGSYGYTF. CDR3 DNA sequence: TGTGCCAGCAGTAGGGCCCCAGGTAGCTATGGCTACACCTTC.

This clonotype was picked up a small number of times. The chain combines TRBV7-2 with TRBJ1-2; D might be TRBD1 (5 bases). The CDR3 has 14 residues. V shed 5 bases and J shed 4 bases, with 14 bases lying between them. Germline V lookup: CDR1 SGHTA, CDR2 FQGNSA. For the CDR3, the DNA is TGTGCCAGCAGCCCCGGATTAGGGGCCTATGGCTACACCTTC. Amino acids: CASSPGLGAYGYTF.

Concerning this clonotype: An end of the junction differs from the germline gene, which may be a read error. The J gene is TRBJ1-2, the V gene TRBV12-3 or TRBV12-4, with unresolved D. This CDR3 has 15 amino acids. The CDR3 region is CASSPGRPANYAYTF. CDR3 sequence (DNA): TGTGCCAGCAGTCCCGGACGGCCAGCTAACTATGCCTACACCTTC.

This clonotype was observed a handful of times. The chain employs TRBV6-1 and TRBJ1-1, with D possibly being TRBD1 (6 bases). This CDR3 is built from 16 residues. V shed 5 bases and J shed 3 bases, with 19 bases lying between them. Germline V lookup: CDR1 MNHNS, CDR2 SASEGT. The CDR3 DNA reads as TGTGCCAGCAGTTCAGGCTTCCGGGACACATACACTGAAGCTTTCTTT. Translation: CASSSGFRDTYTEAFF.

This chain uses TRBV6-8 with TRBJ1-1, with D possibly TRBD1 on 6 matching bases. V was pared by 2 bases and J by 10 bases, with 14 bases between. The CDR3 runs 13 residues. Germline V gives CDR1 MNHGY, CDR2 SAAAGT. The DNA for the CDR3 is TGTGCCAGCAGTTACGGGGGCGGGGAGGTAGCTTTCTTT. Translated: CASSYGGGEVAFF.

This clonotype was recorded many times. The rearrangement joins TRBV7-6 to TRBJ1-4; D call uncertain. The CDR3 extends over 13 amino acids. Germline V gene sequence: CDR1 SGHVS, CDR2 FNYEAQ. V was shortened by 4 bases and J by 6 bases, with 9 bases between the two germline ends. Written as DNA, the CDR3 is TGTGCCAGCAGCTCGTTAATGGATGAAAAACTGTTTTTT. This encodes CASSSLMDEKLFF.

The V call is TRBV5-4, the J call TRBJ2-2; 11 bases line up with TRBD2. V dropped 0 bases and J dropped 9; count of bases not matched to a gene: 7. The length of the CDR3 is 16 residues. Germline CDR1 SGHNT, CDR2 YYREEE (reference sequence). The CDR3 loop reads CASSLVAGGPVRELFF. CDR3 DNA: TGTGCCAGCAGCTTGGTAGCGGGGGGGCCGGTCAGGGAGCTGTTTTTT.

The chain carries TRBV12-3 or TRBV12-4 and TRBJ1-2, with D perhaps matching TRBD1 (5 bases). Trimming stripped 2 bases from V and 8 bases from J, with 15 bases between. CDR3 length: 14 residues. This CDR3 reads CASSLSRTSLGYTF. CDR3 DNA sequence: TGTGCCAGCAGTTTAAGTCGGACATCGCTCGGCTACACCTTC.

J is TRBJ2-1 and V is TRBV28, with unresolved D. This CDR3 has 14 amino acids. Germline CDR1 and CDR2: MDHEN and SYDVKM. V was trimmed by 10 bases and J by 4 bases, leaving 17 bases between them. The CDR3 reads CATNTRERYNEQFF. CDR3 DNA sequence: TGTGCCACTAATACAAGGGAAAGATACAATGAGCAGTTCTTC. The full variable domain, rest sourced from reference TRBV28 and TRBJ2-1, is DVKVTQSSRYLVKRTGEKVFLECVQDMDHENMFWYRQDPGLGLRLIYFSYDVKMKEKGDIPEGYSVSREKKERFSLILESASTNQTSMYLCATNTRERYNEQFFGPGTRLTVL.

V usage is TRBV27 and J usage is TRBJ2-6, with unresolved D. The V gene's germline CDR1 is MNHEY and CDR2 SMNVEV (reference sequence). CDR3 length: 15 residues. Trimming left V 3 bases short and J 0 bases short, with 6 bases between. The CDR3 loop is CASSFWFSGANVLTF. In nucleotides, the CDR3 is TGTGCCAGCAGTTTTTGGTTCTCTGGGGCCAACGTCCTGACTTTC.

This chain's CDR3 is CASSAGTSVGADTQYF. CDR3 nucleotide sequence: TGTGCCAGCAGTGCCGGGACTAGCGTAGGGGCAGATACGCAGTATTTT. The chain has TRBV5-4 and TRBJ2-3; 10 bases align to TRBD2. This CDR3 contains 16 residues. Per germline, CDR1 SGHNT and CDR2 YYREEE (reference sequence). V trimming: 5 bases; J trimming: 4 bases; junction bases outside the gene matches: 10. Looking up the rest from reference TRBV5-4 and TRBJ2-3 gives the full variable domain: ETGVTQSPTHLIKTRGQQVTLRCSSQSGHNTVSWYQQALGQGPQFIFQYYREEENGRGNFPPRFSGLQFPNYSSELNVNALELDDSALYLCASSAGTSVGADTQYFGPGTRLTVL.

This chain links TRBV6-2 or TRBV6-3 with TRBJ2-1; the D is unclear. Between the trimmed V and J ends, which lost 5 bases and 9 bases, there was a span of 14 bases. Per germline, CDR1 MNHEY and CDR2 SVGEGT. CDR3 length equals 13 residues. CDR3 residues: CASSLGAMSEQFF. CDR3 in DNA: TGTGCCAGCAGTCTAGGCGCGATGAGTGAGCAGTTCTTC.

The V gene is TRBV20-1, the J gene TRBJ2-1; D tentatively fits TRBD1 or TRBD2 (5 bases each). This CDR3 has 16 amino acids. Per germline, CDR1 DFQATT and CDR2 SNEGSKA (reference sequence). Trimming removed 6 bases from V and 9 bases from J, with 27 bases in between. The CDR3 nucleotides read TGCAGTGCCCCTACCCCGGGACGACACATCTCGAGTGAGCAGTTCTTC. As protein: CSAPTPGRHISSEQFF.

V usage is TRBV3-1 and J usage is TRBJ2-6; the D call may be TRBD1 or TRBD2 (6 bases each). Germline loops: CDR1 LGHDT, CDR2 YNNKEL (reference sequence). CDR3 length: 15 residues. The V end was cut by 10 bases, the J end by 3 bases, with 16 bases between. The CDR3 region has the DNA TGTGCCACCGAGCCGGGGGCAGGTGGGGCCAACGTCCTGACTTTC. This sequence encodes CATEPGAGGANVLTF.

The rearrangement uses TRBV6-6 and TRBJ2-3; 9 positions match TRBD2. With V trimmed by 2 bases and J by 11 bases, 11 bases remained unmatched. The CDR3 is made up of 15 amino acids. Germline CDR1 MNHNY, CDR2 SVGAGI (reference sequence). The CDR3 nucleotides read TGTGCCAGCAGTTACGCCCTAGCGGGGCCCCAGGGGCAGTATTTT. Residues: CASSYALAGPQGQYF.

The chain is built from TRBV11-2 and TRBJ2-7; TRBD2 matches at 13 bases. The germline CDR1 and CDR2 sequences are SGHAT and FQNNGV. CDR3 length: 17 amino acids. For the CDR3, the DNA is TGTGCCAGCAACTTATGGACTAGCGGGAGACGCTCCTACGAGCAGTACGTC. It encodes CASNLWTSGRRSYEQYV.

This clonotype was counted once. J is TRBJ2-1 and V is TRBV5-8; D is uncertain. The CDR3 loop spans 13 amino acids. Between the trimmed V and J ends, which lost 0 bases and 8 bases, there was a span of 9 bases. The germline CDR1 and CDR2 sequences are SGHTS and YDEGEE. The CDR3 DNA reads as TGTGCCAGCAGCTTGGGTGATTGGTATGAGCAGTTCTTC. Translation gives CASSLGDWYEQFF.

This clonotype was seen a single time. The rearrangement joins TRBV20-1 to TRBJ1-5, with D uncertain. Trimming removed 6 bases from V and 4 bases from J, with 10 bases in between. CDR3 length: 12 amino acids. CDR1 DFQATT and CDR2 SNEGSKA come from the germline V gene (reference sequence). DNA of the CDR3: TGCAGTGCGAGGAGGTATAATCAGCCCCAGCATTTT. Translation gives CSARRYNQPQHF.

The chain combines TRBV6-5 with TRBJ2-7; 10 bases map to TRBD2. CDR3 length: 13 residues. V was clipped by 10 bases and J by 0 bases; unmatched bases: 3. CDR1 MNHEY and CDR2 SVGAGI come from the germline V gene. The CDR3 loop is CATSGGFSYEQYF. The CDR3 nucleotides read TGTGCCACTAGCGGGGGTTTCTCCTACGAGCAGTACTTC.

This clonotype was found a few times. The chain joins TRBV7-9 to TRBJ1-1; D not certain. CDR3 length: 14 residues. V was pared by 5 bases and J by 1 base, with 11 bases between. Per germline, CDR1 SEHNR and CDR2 FQNEAQ (reference sequence). DNA for the CDR3: TGTGCCAGCAGCCCAGTCCGGCCGAACACTGAAGCTTTCTTT. Translated, it gives CASSPVRPNTEAFF.